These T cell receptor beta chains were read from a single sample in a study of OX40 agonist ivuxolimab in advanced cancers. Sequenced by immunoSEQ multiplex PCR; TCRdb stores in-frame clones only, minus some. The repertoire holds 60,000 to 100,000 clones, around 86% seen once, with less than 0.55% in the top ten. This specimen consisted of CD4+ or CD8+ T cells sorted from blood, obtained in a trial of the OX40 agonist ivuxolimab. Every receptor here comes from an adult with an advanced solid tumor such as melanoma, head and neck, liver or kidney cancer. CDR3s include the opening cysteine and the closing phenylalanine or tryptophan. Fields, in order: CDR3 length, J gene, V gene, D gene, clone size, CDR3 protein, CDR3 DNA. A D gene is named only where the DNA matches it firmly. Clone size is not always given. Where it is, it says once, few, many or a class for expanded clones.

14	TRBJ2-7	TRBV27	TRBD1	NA	CASSLIQGANEQYF	TGTGCCAGCAGTTTAATACAGGGGGCGAACGAGCAGTACTTC
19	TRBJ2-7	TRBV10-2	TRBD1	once	CASSESTGEWAADSYEQYF	TGCGCCAGCAGTGAGTCGACAGGGGAATGGGCAGCCGATTCCTACGAGCAGTACTTC
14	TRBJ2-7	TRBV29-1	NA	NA	CSVEFGTAKYEQYF	TGCAGCGTTGAGTTTGGGACGGCTAAATACGAGCAGTACTTC
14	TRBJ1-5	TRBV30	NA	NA	CAWSVGGGVQAQHF	TGTGCCTGGAGTGTAGGAGGGGGGGTCCAGGCCCAGCATTTT
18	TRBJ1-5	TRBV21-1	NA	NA	CASSKEVLTAHLNQPQHF	TGTGCCAGCAGCAAAGAAGTTCTCACAGCTCACTTAAATCAGCCCCAGCATTTT
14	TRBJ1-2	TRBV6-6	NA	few	CASSPTGPNYGYTF	TGTGCCAGCAGTCCGACAGGTCCTAACTATGGCTACACCTTC
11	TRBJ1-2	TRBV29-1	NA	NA	CSVERGYGYTF	TGCAGCGTTGAAAGGGGGTATGGCTACACCTTC
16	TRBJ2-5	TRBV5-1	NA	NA	CASSLRKGPIQETQYF	TGCGCCAGCAGCTTACGAAAGGGGCCCATCCAAGAGACCCAGTACTTC
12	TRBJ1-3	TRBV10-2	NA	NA	CASRTSGNTIYF	TGCGCCAGCAGGACCTCCGGAAACACCATATATTTT
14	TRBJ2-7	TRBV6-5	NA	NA	CASSRQDSSYEQYF	TGTGCCAGCAGTCGACAGGACAGCTCCTACGAGCAGTACTTC
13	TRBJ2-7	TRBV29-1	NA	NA	CSVGTPGLDEQYF	TGCAGCGTTGGTACTCCAGGGTTGGACGAGCAGTACTTC
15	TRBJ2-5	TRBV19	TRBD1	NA	CASTATGTGQETQYF	TGTGCCAGTACCGCGACCGGGACAGGGCAAGAGACCCAGTACTTC
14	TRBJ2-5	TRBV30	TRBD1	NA	CAWNFGQAQETQYF	TGTGCCTGGAATTTTGGACAGGCCCAAGAGACCCAGTACTTC
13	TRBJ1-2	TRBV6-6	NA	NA	CASSQTTNYGYTF	TGTGCCAGCAGTCAGACAACGAACTATGGCTACACCTTC
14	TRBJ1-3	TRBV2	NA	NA	CASKATGFGNTIYF	TGTGCCAGCAAAGCAACAGGGTTTGGAAACACCATATATTTT
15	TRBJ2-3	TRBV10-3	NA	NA	CAIREDLGSGDTQYF	TGTGCCATCAGGGAAGACCTAGGTTCAGGAGATACGCAGTATTTT
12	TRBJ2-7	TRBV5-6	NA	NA	CASSLKGGEQYF	TGTGCCAGCAGCTTGAAGGGGGGCGAGCAGTACTTC
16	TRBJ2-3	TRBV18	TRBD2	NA	CASSPEISGGTDTQYF	TGTGCCAGCTCACCAGAAATAAGCGGGGGCACAGATACGCAGTATTTT
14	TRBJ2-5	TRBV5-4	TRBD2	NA	CASSFSGGQETQYF	TGTGCCAGCAGCTTTAGCGGGGGCCAAGAGACCCAGTACTTC
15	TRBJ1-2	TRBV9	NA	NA	CASSVGGGGGYGYTF	TGTGCCAGCAGCGTAGGGGGAGGGGGAGGCTATGGCTACACCTTC